These 9 T cell receptor beta chains came from one sample sequenced in a study of quantifying T cell responses using KT2 cells. In the study overall: RNA was reverse transcribed with TCR alpha and beta constant-region primers.

An oligo carrying a UMI was ligated to the cDNA 3' end. First-round PCR used 4 to 5 cycles and beta primers RC1.1 and RC1.2 covering TRBC1 and TRBC2. TCRdb redid the calling of the UMI-ligation and nested PCR reads with MiXCR, one entry per CDR3 protein. In the table there are just under 50,000 distinct CDR3 sequences, 11% of which are singletons. The material sequenced was PBMCs spiked with cells of the T cell clone KT2. The receptors shown here come from a human donor.

This clonotype was seen more than once but under ten times. As DNA, the CDR3 is TGTGCCACCACGACCGGGACAGGGGAAGAAAAACTGTTTTTT. It specifies CATTTGTGEEKLFF. The chain joins TRBV2 to TRBJ1-4, with 10 bases fitting TRBD1. The CDR3 sequence is 14 residues long. The V segment lost 10 bases and the J segment 8 bases; nucleotides outside the gene matches: 10. The germline gives CDR1 SNHLY, CDR2 FYNNEI.

In its sample, this clonotype was seen a few times. V usage is TRBV19 and J usage is TRBJ2-1; 9 nucleotides agree with TRBD1. The CDR3 consists of 17 residues. Germline CDR1 reads LNHDA; CDR2 reads SQIVND (reference sequence). Germline trimming cut 1 base from V and 8 bases from J; bases unmatched to any gene: 12. The DNA of the CDR3 is TGTGCCAGTAGTATAGGGGCCGGACAGGGGCAGGGCGATGAGCAGTTCTTC. Amino acid sequence: CASSIGAGQGQGDEQFF.

This clonotype came up a few times. The chain uses TRBV4-2 and TRBJ1-4; TRBD1 matches 7 bases. Germline CDR1 reads LGHNA; CDR2 reads YNFKEQ. V gave up 0 bases and J gave up 5 bases; unmatched junction bases: 6. The CDR3 has 16 amino acids. The CDR3 bases are TGTGCCAGCAGCCAAGAAGGCGGACAGGCAAATGAAAAACTGTTTTTT. This encodes CASSQEGGQANEKLFF.

This clonotype was recorded only once. The CDR3: CASSHSGLWETYEQYF. CDR3 bases: TGTGCCAGCAGCCACTCTGGTCTATGGGAAACCTACGAGCAGTACTTC. The chain recombines TRBV5-5 with TRBJ2-7; D not certain. V dropped 4 bases and J dropped 2 bases, with 19 bases sitting between them. The CDR3 covers 16 residues. The germline CDR1 and CDR2 sequences are SGHKS and YYEKEE (reference sequence). Together with reference TRBV5-5 and TRBJ2-7, the CDR3 gives the full variable domain: DAGVTQSPTHLIKTRGQQVTLRCSPISGHKSVSWYQQVLGQGPQFIFQYYEKEERGRGNFPDRFSARQFPNYSSELNVNALLLGDSALYLCASSHSGLWETYEQYFGPGTRLTVT.

This clonotype was found many times. The rearrangement uses TRBV6-1 and TRBJ1-6; D not certain. V lost 6 bases to trimming and J lost 5 bases, with 8 bases between them. CDR1 MNHNS and CDR2 SASEGT come from the germline V gene. CDR3 length: 13 amino acids. CDR3 sequence reads: CASRTVNNSPLHF. The CDR3 bases are TGTGCCAGCAGGACGGTTAATAATTCACCCCTCCACTTT.

This clonotype was observed a few times. J is TRBJ2-7 and V is TRBV9, with TRBD1 identical over 7 bases. Germline V gene data show CDR1 as SGDLS and CDR2 as YYNGEE. V shed 4 bases and J 2 bases; nucleotides not matched to a gene: 12. CDR3 length: 16 residues. The DNA of the CDR3 is TGTGCCAGCAGCTTAACCGGGACAGCAATGACCTACGAGCAGTACTTC. Translation: CASSLTGTAMTYEQYF. The entire variable domain, with the rest obtained from reference TRBV9 and TRBJ2-7, is as follows: DSGVTQTPKHLITATGQRVTLRCSPRSGDLSVYWYQQSLDQGLQFLIQYYNGEERAKGNILERFSAQQFPDLHSELNLSSLELGDSALYFCASSLTGTAMTYEQYFGPGTRLTVT.

The chain links TRBV6-5 to TRBJ2-4, with TRBD1 matching over 7 bases. Germline-derived CDR1 and CDR2 are MNHEY and SVGAGI. The CDR3 loop spans 15 amino acids. V was pared by 5 bases and J by 3 bases, with 7 bases of the junction left unmatched. The CDR3 loop reads CASSRTGDSKNIQYF. The CDR3 coding sequence is TGTGCCAGCAGTCGAACAGGGGATAGCAAAAACATTCAGTACTTC.

The chain has TRBV7-9 and TRBJ2-7; perhaps D is TRBD1 or TRBD2 (6 bases each). The CDR3 consists of 13 residues. From germline, CDR1 is SEHNR and CDR2 FQNEAQ (reference sequence). Trimming stripped 5 bases from V and 5 bases from J, with 13 bases between. CDR3 residues: CASSNGGGNEQYF. Written as DNA, the CDR3 is TGTGCCAGCAGCAACGGAGGGGGGAACGAGCAGTACTTC.

This clonotype was counted ten times or more. In DNA, the CDR3 is TGTGCCAGCAGTTTATCGGGGAACCGTAATTCACCCCTCCACTTT. Residues: CASSLSGNRNSPLHF. The chain combines TRBV12-3 or TRBV12-4 with TRBJ1-6; D not certain. This CDR3 is 15 amino acids long. Deletions cut 2 bases from V and 6 bases from J, with 11 bases between.